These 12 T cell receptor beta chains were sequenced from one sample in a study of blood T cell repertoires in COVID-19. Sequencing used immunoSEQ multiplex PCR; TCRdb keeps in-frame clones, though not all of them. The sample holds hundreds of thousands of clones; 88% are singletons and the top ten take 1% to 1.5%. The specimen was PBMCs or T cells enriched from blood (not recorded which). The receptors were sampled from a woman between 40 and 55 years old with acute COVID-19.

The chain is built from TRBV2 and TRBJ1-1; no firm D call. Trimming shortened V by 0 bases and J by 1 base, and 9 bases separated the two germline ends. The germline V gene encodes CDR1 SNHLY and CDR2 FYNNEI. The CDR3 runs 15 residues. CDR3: CASSEAITSNTEAFF. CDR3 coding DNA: TGTGCCAGCAGTGAAGCAATCACATCGAACACTGAAGCTTTCTTT.

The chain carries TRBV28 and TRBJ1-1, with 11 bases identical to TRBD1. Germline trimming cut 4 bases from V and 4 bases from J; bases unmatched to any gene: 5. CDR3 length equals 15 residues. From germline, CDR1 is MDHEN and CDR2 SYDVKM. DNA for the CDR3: TGTGCCAGCAGTTGGACCGGGACAGGGGGCACTGAAGCTTTCTTT. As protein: CASSWTGTGGTEAFF.

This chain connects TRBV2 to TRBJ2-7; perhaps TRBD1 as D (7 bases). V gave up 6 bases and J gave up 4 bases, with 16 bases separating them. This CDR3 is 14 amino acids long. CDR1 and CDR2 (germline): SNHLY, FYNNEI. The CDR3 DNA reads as TGTGCCAGCAGACGAGGGGGCCGGGAGTACGAGCAGTACGTC. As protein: CASRRGGREYEQYV.

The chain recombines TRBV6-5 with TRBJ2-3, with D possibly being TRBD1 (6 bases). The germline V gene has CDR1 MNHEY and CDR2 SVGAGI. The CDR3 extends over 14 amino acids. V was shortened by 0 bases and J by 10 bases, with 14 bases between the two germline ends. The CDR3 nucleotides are TGTGCCAGCAGTTACTCATACAGGGCCCAGGCGCAGTATTTT. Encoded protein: CASSYSYRAQAQYF.

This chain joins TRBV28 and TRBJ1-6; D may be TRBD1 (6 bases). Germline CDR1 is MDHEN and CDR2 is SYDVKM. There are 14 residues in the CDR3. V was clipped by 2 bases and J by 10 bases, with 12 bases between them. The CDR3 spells CASSLRGGHSPLHF. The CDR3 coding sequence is TGTGCCAGCAGTTTACGGGGGGGGCACTCACCCCTCCACTTT.

CDR3 bases: TGTGCCAGCAGCATACCGACAGGGGGGGTTAAAGTTGAAGCTTTCTTT. Translation gives CASSIPTGGVKVEAFF. The gene calls are TRBV11-1 and TRBJ1-1, with 9 bases aligning to TRBD1. The V gene end was trimmed by 5 bases and the J gene end by 7 bases; junction bases not matched to a gene: 14. CDR1 is SGHAT and CDR2 is FQDESV in the germline V gene (reference sequence). The CDR3 is made up of 16 amino acids. Filled out from reference TRBV11-1 and TRBJ1-1, the complete variable domain reads EAEVAQSPRYKITEKSQAVAFWCDPISGHATLYWYRQILGQGPELLVQFQDESVVDDSQLPKDRFSAERLKGVDSTLKIQPAELGDSAMYLCASSIPTGGVKVEAFFGQGTRLTVV.

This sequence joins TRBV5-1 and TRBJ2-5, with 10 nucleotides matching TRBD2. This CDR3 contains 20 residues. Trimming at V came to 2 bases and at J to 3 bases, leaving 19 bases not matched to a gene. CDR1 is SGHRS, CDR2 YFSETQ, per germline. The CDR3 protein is CASSFNSDRESGLAEETQYF. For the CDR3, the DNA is TGCGCCAGCAGCTTTAATTCGGATAGGGAAAGTGGACTAGCGGAAGAGACCCAGTACTTC.

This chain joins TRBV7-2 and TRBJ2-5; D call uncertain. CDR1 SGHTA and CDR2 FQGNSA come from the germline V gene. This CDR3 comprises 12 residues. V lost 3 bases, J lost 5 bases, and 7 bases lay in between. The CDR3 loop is CASSFSKETQYF. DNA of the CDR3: TGTGCCAGCAGCTTTAGCAAGGAGACCCAGTACTTC.

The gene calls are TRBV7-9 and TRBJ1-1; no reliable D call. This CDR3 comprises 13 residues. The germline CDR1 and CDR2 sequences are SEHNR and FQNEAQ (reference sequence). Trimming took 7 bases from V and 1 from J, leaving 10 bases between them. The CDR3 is CASTKSQNTEAFF. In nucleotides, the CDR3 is TGTGCCAGCACTAAGAGTCAGAACACTGAAGCTTTCTTT.

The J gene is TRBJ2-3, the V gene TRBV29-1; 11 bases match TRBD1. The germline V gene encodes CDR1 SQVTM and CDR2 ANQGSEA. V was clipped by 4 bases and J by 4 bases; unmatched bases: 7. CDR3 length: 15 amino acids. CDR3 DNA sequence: TGCAGCGTTGTTGGGACAGGGGGTTTTCCAGATACGCAGTATTTT. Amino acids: CSVVGTGGFPDTQYF.

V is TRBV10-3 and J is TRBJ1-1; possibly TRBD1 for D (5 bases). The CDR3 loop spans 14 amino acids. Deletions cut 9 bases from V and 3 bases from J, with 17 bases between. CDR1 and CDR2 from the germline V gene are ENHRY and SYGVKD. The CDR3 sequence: CAIKTPGGDTEAFF. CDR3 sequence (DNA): TGTGCCATTAAGACCCCCGGGGGGGACACTGAAGCTTTCTTT.

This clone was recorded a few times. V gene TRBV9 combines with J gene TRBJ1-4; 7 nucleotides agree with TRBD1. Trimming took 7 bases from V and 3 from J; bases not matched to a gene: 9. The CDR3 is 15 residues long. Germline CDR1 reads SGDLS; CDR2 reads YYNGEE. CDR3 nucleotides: TGTGCCAGCGGCCCGACAGGGTATTCTAATGAAAAACTGTTTTTT. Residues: CASGPTGYSNEKLFF.